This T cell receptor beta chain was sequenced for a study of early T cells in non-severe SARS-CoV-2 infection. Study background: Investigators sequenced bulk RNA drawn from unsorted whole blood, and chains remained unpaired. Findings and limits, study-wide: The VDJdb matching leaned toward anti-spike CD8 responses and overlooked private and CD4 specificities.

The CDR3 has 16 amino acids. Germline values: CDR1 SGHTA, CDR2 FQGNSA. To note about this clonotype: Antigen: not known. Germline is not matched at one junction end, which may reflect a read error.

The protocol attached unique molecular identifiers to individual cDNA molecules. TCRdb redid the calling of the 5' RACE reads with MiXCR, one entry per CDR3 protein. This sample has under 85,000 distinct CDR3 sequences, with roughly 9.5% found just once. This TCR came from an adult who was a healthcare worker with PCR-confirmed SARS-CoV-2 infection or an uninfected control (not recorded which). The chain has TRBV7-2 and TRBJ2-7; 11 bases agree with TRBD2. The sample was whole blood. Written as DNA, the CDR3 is TGTGCCAGCAGCGTAGCTAGCGGGGGGAACTCCTACGAGCAGTACTTC. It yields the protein CASSVASGGNSYEQYF.